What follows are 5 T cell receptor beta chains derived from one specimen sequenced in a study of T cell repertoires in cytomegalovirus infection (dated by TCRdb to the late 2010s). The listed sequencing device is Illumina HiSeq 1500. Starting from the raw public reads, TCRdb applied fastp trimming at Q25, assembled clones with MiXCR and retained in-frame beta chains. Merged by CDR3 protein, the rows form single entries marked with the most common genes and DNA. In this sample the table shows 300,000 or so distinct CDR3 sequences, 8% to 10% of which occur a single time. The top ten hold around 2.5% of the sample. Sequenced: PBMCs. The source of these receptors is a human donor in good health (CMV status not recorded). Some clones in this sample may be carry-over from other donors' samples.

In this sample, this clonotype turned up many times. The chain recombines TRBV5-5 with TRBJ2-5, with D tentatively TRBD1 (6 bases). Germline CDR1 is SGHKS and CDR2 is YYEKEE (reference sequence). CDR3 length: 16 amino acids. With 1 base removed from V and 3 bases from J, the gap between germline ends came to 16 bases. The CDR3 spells CASSLRFGQLEETQYF. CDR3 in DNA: TGTGCCAGCAGCTTGAGGTTTGGACAGTTAGAAGAGACCCAGTACTTC.

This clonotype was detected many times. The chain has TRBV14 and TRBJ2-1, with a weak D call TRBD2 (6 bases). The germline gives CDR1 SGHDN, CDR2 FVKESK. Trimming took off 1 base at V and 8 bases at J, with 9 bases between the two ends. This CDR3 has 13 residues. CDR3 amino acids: CASSQAGAYEQFF. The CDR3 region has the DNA TGTGCCAGCAGCCAAGCGGGAGCTTATGAGCAGTTCTTC.

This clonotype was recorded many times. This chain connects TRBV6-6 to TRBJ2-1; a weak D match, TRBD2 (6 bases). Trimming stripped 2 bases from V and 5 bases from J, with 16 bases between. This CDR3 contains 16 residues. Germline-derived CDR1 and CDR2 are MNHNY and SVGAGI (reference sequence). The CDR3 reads CASSYTAGWRDNEQFF. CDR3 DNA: TGTGCCAGCAGTTACACCGCGGGATGGCGGGACAATGAGCAGTTCTTC.

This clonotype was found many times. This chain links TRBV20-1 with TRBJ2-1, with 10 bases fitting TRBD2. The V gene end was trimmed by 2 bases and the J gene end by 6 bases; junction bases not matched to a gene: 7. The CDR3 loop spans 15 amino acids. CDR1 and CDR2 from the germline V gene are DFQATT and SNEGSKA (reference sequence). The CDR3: CSARKGSGGANEQFF. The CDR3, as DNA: TGCAGTGCTAGAAAGGGGAGCGGGGGGGCCAATGAGCAGTTCTTC.

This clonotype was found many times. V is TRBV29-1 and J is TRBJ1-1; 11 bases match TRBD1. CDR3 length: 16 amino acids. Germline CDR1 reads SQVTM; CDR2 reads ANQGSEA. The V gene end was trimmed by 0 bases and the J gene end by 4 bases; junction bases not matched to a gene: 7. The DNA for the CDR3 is TGCAGCGTTGAAGATTTCGGACAGGGGGCGGTCACTGAAGCTTTCTTT. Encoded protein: CSVEDFGQGAVTEAFF.